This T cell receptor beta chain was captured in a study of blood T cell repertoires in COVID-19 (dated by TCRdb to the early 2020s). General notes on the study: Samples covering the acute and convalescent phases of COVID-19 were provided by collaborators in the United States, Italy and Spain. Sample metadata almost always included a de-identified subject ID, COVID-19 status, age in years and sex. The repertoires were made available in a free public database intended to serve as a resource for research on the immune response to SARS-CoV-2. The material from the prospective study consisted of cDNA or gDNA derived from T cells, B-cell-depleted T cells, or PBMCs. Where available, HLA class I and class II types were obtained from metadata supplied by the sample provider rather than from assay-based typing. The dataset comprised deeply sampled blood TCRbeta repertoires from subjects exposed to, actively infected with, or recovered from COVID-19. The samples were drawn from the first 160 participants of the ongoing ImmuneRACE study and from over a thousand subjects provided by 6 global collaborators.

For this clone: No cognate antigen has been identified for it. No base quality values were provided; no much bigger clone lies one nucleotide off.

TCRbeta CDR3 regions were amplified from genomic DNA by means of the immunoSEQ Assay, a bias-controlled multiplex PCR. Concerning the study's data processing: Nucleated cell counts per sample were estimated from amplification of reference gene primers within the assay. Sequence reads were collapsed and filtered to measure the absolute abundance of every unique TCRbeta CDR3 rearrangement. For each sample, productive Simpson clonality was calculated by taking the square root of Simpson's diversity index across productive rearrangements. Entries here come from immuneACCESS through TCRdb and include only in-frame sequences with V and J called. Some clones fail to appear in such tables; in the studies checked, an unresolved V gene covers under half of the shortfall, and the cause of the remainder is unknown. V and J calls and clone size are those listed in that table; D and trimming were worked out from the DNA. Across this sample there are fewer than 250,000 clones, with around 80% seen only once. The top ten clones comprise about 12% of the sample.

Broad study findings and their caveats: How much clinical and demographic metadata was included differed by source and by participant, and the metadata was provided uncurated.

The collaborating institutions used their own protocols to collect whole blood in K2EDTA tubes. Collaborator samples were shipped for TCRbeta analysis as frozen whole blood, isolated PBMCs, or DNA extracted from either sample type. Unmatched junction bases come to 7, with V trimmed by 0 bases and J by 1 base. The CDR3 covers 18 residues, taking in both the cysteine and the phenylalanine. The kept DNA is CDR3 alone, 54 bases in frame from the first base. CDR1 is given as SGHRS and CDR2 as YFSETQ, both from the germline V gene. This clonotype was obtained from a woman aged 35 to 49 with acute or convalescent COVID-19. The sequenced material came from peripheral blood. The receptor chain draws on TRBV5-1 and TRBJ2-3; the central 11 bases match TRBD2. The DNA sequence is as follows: TGCGCCAGCAGCTTGGGAGCACTAGCGGGAGTTGGCACAGATACGCAGTATTTT. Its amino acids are CASSLGALAGVGTDTQYF.